The rows below give T cell receptor beta chains drawn from one sample of a study of OX40 agonist ivuxolimab in advanced cancers. TCRdb's table, derived via immunoSEQ multiplex PCR, lists solely in-frame clones and lacks some. The sample lists about 32,000 clones; roughly 80% were seen once. Sample: CD4+ or CD8+ T cells sorted from blood, taken in a trial of the OX40 agonist ivuxolimab. These TCRs come from an adult with an advanced solid tumor such as melanoma, head and neck, liver or kidney cancer. Each CDR3 is given with its conserved first and last residue. The order of the fields is J gene, V gene, clone size, D gene, CDR3 protein, CDR3 DNA. A D gene is named only where the DNA matches it firmly. Not every row has a clone size; where given, it reads once, few, many or a size class.

j_call: TRBJ2-3; v_call: TRBV18; clone_size: .; d_call: .; cdr3_aa: CASSPSSRADTQYF; cdr3_nt: TGTGCCAGCTCACCAAGCAGTAGAGCAGATACGCAGTATTTT
j_call: TRBJ2-1; v_call: TRBV7-3; clone_size: .; d_call: .; cdr3_aa: CASSIGRLGDEQFF; cdr3_nt: TGTGCCAGCAGCATAGGGAGACTAGGAGATGAGCAGTTCTTC
j_call: TRBJ2-6; v_call: TRBV6-1; clone_size: .; d_call: .; cdr3_aa: CASSEGALGGANVLTF; cdr3_nt: TGTGCCAGCAGTGAAGGGGCCCTCGGAGGGGCCAACGTCCTGACTTTC
j_call: TRBJ2-2; v_call: TRBV4-2; clone_size: .; d_call: .; cdr3_aa: CASSQSPGVNTGELFF; cdr3_nt: TGTGCCAGCAGCCAGAGTCCGGGAGTTAACACCGGGGAGCTGTTTTTT
j_call: TRBJ1-4; v_call: TRBV6-5; clone_size: .; d_call: .; cdr3_aa: CASSYQGRAIEKLFF; cdr3_nt: TGTGCCAGCAGTTACCAGGGCAGGGCTATCGAAAAACTGTTTTTT
j_call: TRBJ2-2; v_call: TRBV19; clone_size: .; d_call: .; cdr3_aa: CASSRPWGQTGELFF; cdr3_nt: TGTGCCAGTAGCCGCCCCTGGGGGCAGACCGGGGAGCTGTTTTTT
j_call: TRBJ2-2; v_call: TRBV11-3; clone_size: .; d_call: .; cdr3_aa: CASSLDDLAGELFF; cdr3_nt: TGTGCCAGCAGCTTAGACGACCTGGCCGGGGAGCTGTTTTTT
j_call: TRBJ2-3; v_call: TRBV7-9; clone_size: .; d_call: .; cdr3_aa: CASSRLGPTDTQYF; cdr3_nt: TGTGCCAGCAGCCGGCTCGGCCCCACAGATACGCAGTATTTT
j_call: TRBJ2-2; v_call: TRBV6-6; clone_size: .; d_call: .; cdr3_aa: CASSRDGYTGELFF; cdr3_nt: TGTGCCAGCAGTAGGGACGGTTACACCGGGGAGCTGTTTTTT
j_call: TRBJ1-1; v_call: TRBV21-1; clone_size: .; d_call: .; cdr3_aa: CASSKRVDSVTEAFF; cdr3_nt: TGTGCCAGCAGCAAAAGGGTAGACAGCGTAACTGAAGCTTTCTTT
j_call: TRBJ1-1; v_call: TRBV27; clone_size: .; d_call: TRBD1; cdr3_aa: CASSYRGVAPRRAFF; cdr3_nt: TGTGCCAGCAGTTACAGGGGGGTGGCCCCCAGGCGGGCTTTCTTT
j_call: TRBJ2-5; v_call: TRBV7-6; clone_size: few; d_call: .; cdr3_aa: CASSLGRQETQYF; cdr3_nt: TGTGCCAGCAGCTTAGGACGGCAAGAGACCCAGTACTTC
j_call: TRBJ2-5; v_call: TRBV4-3; clone_size: .; d_call: .; cdr3_aa: CASSQASGAPGETQYF; cdr3_nt: TGCGCCAGCAGCCAAGCCTCGGGGGCTCCGGGGGAGACCCAGTACTTC
j_call: TRBJ2-2; v_call: TRBV19; clone_size: .; d_call: .; cdr3_aa: CASIGRAGTGELFF; cdr3_nt: TGTGCCAGTATTGGGCGGGCGGGAACCGGGGAGCTGTTTTTT
j_call: TRBJ2-6; v_call: TRBV7-3; clone_size: .; d_call: .; cdr3_aa: CASSSDSGANVLTF; cdr3_nt: TGTGCCAGCAGCTCAGACTCTGGGGCCAACGTCCTGACTTTC
j_call: TRBJ2-2; v_call: TRBV9; clone_size: .; d_call: .; cdr3_aa: CASSVDGGASGELFF; cdr3_nt: TGTGCCAGCAGCGTAGACGGCGGGGCCAGCGGGGAGCTGTTTTTT
j_call: TRBJ2-2; v_call: TRBV5-1; clone_size: .; d_call: TRBD2; cdr3_aa: CASSPGGLAGAGTGELFF; cdr3_nt: TGCGCCAGCAGCCCCGGGGGACTAGCGGGGGCCGGGACCGGGGAGCTGTTTTTT
j_call: TRBJ2-7; v_call: TRBV9; clone_size: .; d_call: TRBD2; cdr3_aa: CASSATSGYEQYF; cdr3_nt: TGTGCCAGCAGTGCGACTAGCGGCTACGAGCAGTACTTC
j_call: TRBJ2-1; v_call: TRBV5-4; clone_size: .; d_call: TRBD2; cdr3_aa: CASSPSGRSYNEQFF; cdr3_nt: TGTGCCAGCAGCCCTAGCGGGCGGTCCTACAATGAGCAGTTCTTC
j_call: TRBJ2-2; v_call: TRBV18; clone_size: .; d_call: .; cdr3_aa: CASSTNTGELFF; cdr3_nt: TGTGCCAGCTCTACGAACACCGGGGAGCTGTTTTTT
j_call: TRBJ2-5; v_call: TRBV27; clone_size: .; d_call: .; cdr3_aa: CASGGGGAGALYQETQYF; cdr3_nt: TGTGCCAGCGGGGGGGGCGGGGCGGGGGCCTTGTACCAAGAGACCCAGTACTTC
j_call: TRBJ2-3; v_call: TRBV10-3; clone_size: .; d_call: TRBD2; cdr3_aa: CARRGGLGIPGTQYF; cdr3_nt: TGTGCCCGTAGGGGAGGGCTAGGGATCCCAGGTACGCAGTATTTT
j_call: TRBJ2-1; v_call: TRBV11-3; clone_size: .; d_call: .; cdr3_aa: CASSFGLSNEQFF; cdr3_nt: TGTGCCAGCAGCTTTGGCCTCTCCAATGAGCAGTTCTTC
j_call: TRBJ1-1; v_call: TRBV27; clone_size: .; d_call: .; cdr3_aa: CASSSLVKAEAFF; cdr3_nt: TGTGCCAGCAGTTCTCTCGTGAAGGCTGAAGCTTTCTTT
j_call: TRBJ2-4; v_call: TRBV18; clone_size: .; d_call: TRBD1; cdr3_aa: CASSYSGQLAKNIQYF; cdr3_nt: TGTGCCAGCTCGTACTCGGGACAGCTAGCCAAAAACATTCAGTACTTC
j_call: TRBJ2-2; v_call: TRBV19; clone_size: .; d_call: .; cdr3_aa: CASSAKGSGELFF; cdr3_nt: TGTGCCAGTAGTGCCAAGGGGTCCGGGGAGCTGTTTTTT
j_call: TRBJ1-2; v_call: TRBV7-9; clone_size: .; d_call: .; cdr3_aa: CASRLGENYGYTF; cdr3_nt: TGTGCCAGCAGGTTAGGGGAGAACTATGGCTACACCTTC
j_call: TRBJ2-5; v_call: TRBV30; clone_size: .; d_call: TRBD2; cdr3_aa: CAWREGLAGQETQYF; cdr3_nt: TGTGCCTGGAGAGAGGGACTAGCGGGACAGGAGACCCAGTACTTC
j_call: TRBJ2-7; v_call: TRBV7-2; clone_size: .; d_call: .; cdr3_aa: CASSLSGLVGEQYF; cdr3_nt: TGTGCCAGCAGCCTTTCCGGACTGGTGGGCGAGCAGTACTTC
j_call: TRBJ2-3; v_call: TRBV19; clone_size: once; d_call: TRBD2; cdr3_aa: CASSPPGLAIDTQYF; cdr3_nt: TGTGCCAGTAGTCCACCGGGACTAGCCATAGATACGCAGTATTTT
j_call: TRBJ1-5; v_call: TRBV2; clone_size: .; d_call: .; cdr3_aa: CASSADSNQPQHF; cdr3_nt: TGTGCCAGCAGTGCTGATAGCAATCAGCCCCAGCATTTT
j_call: TRBJ2-2; v_call: TRBV5-4; clone_size: .; d_call: TRBD2; cdr3_aa: CASSSFAGGTGELFF; cdr3_nt: TGTGCCAGCAGCTCGTTCGCGGGAGGGACCGGGGAGCTGTTTTTT
j_call: TRBJ2-7; v_call: TRBV5-1; clone_size: .; d_call: TRBD1; cdr3_aa: CASSWGSGTGAYEQYF; cdr3_nt: TGCGCCAGCAGCTGGGGATCCGGGACAGGGGCCTACGAGCAGTACTTC
j_call: TRBJ2-1; v_call: TRBV7-2; clone_size: .; d_call: .; cdr3_aa: CASSLVGIRNNEQFF; cdr3_nt: TGTGCCAGCAGCTTAGTGGGCATCCGCAACAATGAGCAGTTCTTC